This T cell receptor beta chain was sequenced during a study of T cell repertoires in cytomegalovirus infection (dated by TCRdb to about 2019). Regarding the research as a whole: Donor HLA type was relevant to the analysis, because carriage of CMV infection together with the matching HLA type was indicated by public TCR beta signatures.

The sample was run on an Illumina HiSeq 1500. The public reads were reprocessed in TCRdb via fastp at Q25 and MiXCR, keeping in-frame beta chains. Merged by CDR3 protein, the rows form single entries marked with the most common genes and DNA. Here the sample has approximately 170,000 distinct CDR3 sequences; 14% occur a single time. Over 20% of the sample is held by the ten biggest clonotypes. The table lists this clonotype with a few counts. Its antigen has not been determined. No qualities accompany the bases; no much larger clone lies one base away. Points the paper makes about the study in general: The ex vivo response was dominated by HLA-C-restricted CMV-specific TCR beta clonotypes, which also provided the single most frequent clonotype in two of eight donors. Cumulative frequency of public TCR beta family members discriminated carriers of CMV infection plus the relevant HLA type in this cohort and an independent approximately 370-donor cohort.

The sample comprised PBMCs. The receptor was isolated from a human donor in good health (CMV status not recorded). Some clones in this sample may be carry-over from other donors' samples.

The CDR3 in this case is CASSFGQNTIYF. At the DNA level, the sequence is TGTGCCAGCAGCTTCGGACAAAACACCATATATTTT. The chain was built from TRBV7-2 and TRBJ1-3, with a weak D call of TRBD1 (5 bases match). Trimming removed 3 bases from V and 6 bases from J, leaving 6 bases between the germline ends. CDR1 SGHTA and CDR2 FQGNSA were looked up in the germline V gene. The CDR3, cysteine through phenylalanine, is 12 amino acids long. The entry retains the CDR3 DNA only, 36 bases that are in frame from base 1.